These 25 T cell receptor beta chains were all obtained from the same sample, sequenced in a study of early T cells in non-severe SARS-CoV-2 infection. TCRdb reanalysed the 5' RACE reads using MiXCR and keeps one entry per CDR3 protein. The data contain 100,000 to 140,000 distinct CDR3 sequences, roughly 10% of them singletons. Specimen: whole blood. The receptors stem from an adult who was a healthcare worker with PCR-confirmed SARS-CoV-2 infection or an uninfected control (not recorded which).

The chain links TRBV20-1 to TRBJ1-2; 8 bases are a match to TRBD1. CDR1 is DFQATT and CDR2 is SNEGSKA in the germline V gene (reference sequence). The junction had 2 bases not matched to a gene; V was cut back by 1 base and J by 4 bases. This CDR3 has 13 amino acids. DNA for the CDR3: TGCAGTGCTAGAGGCGGACAGGGCTATGGCTACACCTTC. Its translation is CSARGGQGYGYTF.

V gene TRBV6-1 combines with J gene TRBJ2-3, with 11 bases aligning to TRBD1. V dropped 2 bases and J dropped 3; count of bases not matched to a gene: 4. This CDR3 has 16 amino acids. Germline CDR1 and CDR2: MNHNS and SASEGT. The CDR3, as DNA: TGTGCCAGCAGTGAACCGGGACAGGGGGTTACAGATACGCAGTATTTT. Protein sequence: CASSEPGQGVTDTQYF.

This clonotype was seen at least ten times. The chain links TRBV6-2 or TRBV6-3 to TRBJ2-1; weak D call: TRBD1 (6 bases). CDR1 and CDR2 from the germline V gene are MNHEY and SVGEGT. The CDR3 is 13 residues long. Trimming cost V 4 bases and J 2 bases, with 6 bases left between them. This chain's CDR3 is CASSWDTYNEQFF. CDR3 DNA sequence: TGTGCCAGCAGTTGGGACACCTACAATGAGCAGTTCTTC.

In this sample, this clonotype turned up many times. J is TRBJ2-7 and V is TRBV28, with D hard to call. The V end lost 5 bases, the J end lost 2 bases, and 16 bases lay between the germline ends. This CDR3 has 15 residues. Germline V CDR1 and CDR2: MDHEN, SYDVKM. DNA of the CDR3: TGTGCCAGCAGTGCCTATACCGGGTCAACCTACGAGCAGTACTTC. Translating it yields CASSAYTGSTYEQYF.

This chain links TRBV2 with TRBJ2-3; D gene unclear. Trimming removed 6 bases at V and 0 bases at J, with 13 bases between. CDR3 length: 15 residues. Germline-derived CDR1 and CDR2 are SNHLY and FYNNEI. As DNA, the CDR3 is TGTGCCAGCAGAATGAGCTTGACTAGCACAGATACGCAGTATTTT. It translates to CASRMSLTSTDTQYF.

The gene calls are TRBV16 and TRBJ2-7; unclear D gene. V gave up 2 bases and J gave up 4 bases, with 6 bases separating them. Germline CDR1 reads KGHSY; CDR2 reads FQNENV. The CDR3 is 12 amino acids. DNA of the CDR3: TGTGCCAGCAGCCAAGAGTGGTACGAGCAGTACTTC. Protein: CASSQEWYEQYF.

The chain employs TRBV7-3 and TRBJ2-1; D perhaps matches TRBD2 (6 bases). V lost 2 bases to trimming and J lost 5 bases, with 16 bases between them. The CDR3 totals 16 residues. Germline V gene data show CDR1 as SGHTA and CDR2 as FQGTGA. The CDR3 DNA sequence: TGTGCCAGCAGCTTAGTCGGCGGGACCTCACACAATGAGCAGTTCTTC. Amino acid sequence: CASSLVGGTSHNEQFF.

This clonotype has a handful of counts. The rearrangement uses TRBV12-3 or TRBV12-4 and TRBJ2-1, with D possibly being TRBD1 or TRBD2 (5 bases each). CDR3 length equals 14 residues. The V end lost 6 bases, the J end lost 14 bases, and 23 bases lay between the germline ends. The DNA of the CDR3 is TGTGCCAGCAGCTTAACCGGACCCGGGGCCTGGGAGTTCTTC. This gives the protein CASSLTGPGAWEFF.

This clonotype was counted only a few times. The V call is TRBV20-1, the J call TRBJ1-1; D possibly corresponds to TRBD1 (5 bases). There are 11 residues in the CDR3. Germline V gene lookup returns CDR1 DFQATT and CDR2 SNEGSKA (reference sequence). V was clipped by 6 bases and J by 7 bases, with 12 bases between them. CDR3 DNA sequence: TGCAGTGCCAGGAGGGACCTTGAAGCTTTCTTT. Translation gives CSARRDLEAFF.

This clonotype was seen at least ten times. The chain joins TRBV5-1 to TRBJ2-2; D is uncertain. The length of the CDR3 is 15 residues. The germline CDR1 and CDR2 sequences are SGHRS and YFSETQ. Trimming took off 5 bases at V and 1 base at J, with 12 bases between the two ends. CDR3 coding DNA: TGCGCCAGCAGTCGTAGGTCGGGGAACACCGGGGAGCTGTTTTTT. It specifies CASSRRSGNTGELFF.

The sample holds many counts of this clonotype. This chain uses TRBV20-1 with TRBJ1-1, with D tentatively TRBD1 (6 bases). Germline loops: CDR1 DFQATT, CDR2 SNEGSKA (reference sequence). Trimming shortened V by 3 bases and J by 5 bases, and 13 bases separated the two germline ends. The CDR3 length is 13 residues. The CDR3: CSAREQGFTEAFF. DNA of the CDR3: TGCAGTGCTAGGGAACAGGGTTTTACTGAAGCTTTCTTT.

This clonotype has at least ten counts. V and J are TRBV24-1 and TRBJ2-1; no reliable D call. CDR3 length equals 11 residues. V was shortened by 4 bases and J by 4 bases, with 1 base between the two germline ends. From germline, CDR1 is KGHDR and CDR2 SFDVKD. CDR3 sequence reads: CATSEYNEQFF. DNA of the CDR3: TGTGCCACCAGTGAGTACAATGAGCAGTTCTTC.

The chain is built from TRBV9 and TRBJ1-4; D is unclear. The germline V gene has CDR1 SGDLS and CDR2 YYNGEE. The CDR3 has 14 amino acids. V was cut by 4 bases and J by 6 bases, with 13 bases left in between. The CDR3 loop reads CASSPHTGDEKLFF. CDR3 nucleotides: TGTGCCAGCAGCCCCCATACGGGAGATGAAAAACTGTTTTTT.

V is TRBV12-3 or TRBV12-4 and J is TRBJ2-1; 9 positions match TRBD1. The CDR3 is 18 residues long. The ends lost 6 bases at V and 5 bases at J; junction bases unmatched: 17. CDR3 nucleotide sequence: TGTGCCAGCAGCCGTCACAGAAACGGGACAGGGAGGGACAATGAGCAGTTCTTC. Encoded protein: CASSRHRNGTGRDNEQFF.

This clonotype was picked up a small number of times. The rearrangement uses TRBV5-8 and TRBJ1-5; D is ambiguous. Germline CDR1 and CDR2: SGHTS and YDEGEE. V lost 4 bases and J 1 base, leaving 12 bases between the germline ends. The CDR3 is 15 amino acids. In DNA, the CDR3 is TGTGCCAGCAGCGAAGGAGTCCTCAGCAATCAGCCCCAGCATTTT. Protein sequence: CASSEGVLSNQPQHF.

The rearrangement joins TRBV3-1 to TRBJ2-1, with D uncertain. Trimming cost V 1 base and J 0 bases, with 7 bases left between them. The germline gives CDR1 LGHDT, CDR2 YNNKEL (reference sequence). The CDR3 totals 15 residues. The CDR3 bases are TGTGCCAGCAGCCAAGGTCGAGCCTCCTACAATGAGCAGTTCTTC. Translation gives CASSQGRASYNEQFF.

The chain combines TRBV6-5 with TRBJ2-3; TRBD2 aligns across 12 bases. The CDR3 is made up of 15 amino acids. CDR1 is MNHEY and CDR2 is SVGAGI in the germline V gene. The junction had 2 bases not matched to a gene; V was cut back by 5 bases and J by 2 bases. The CDR3 nucleotides read TGTGCCAGCAGTCGGACTAGCGGGGACACAGATACGCAGTATTTT. Protein sequence: CASSRTSGDTDTQYF.

The chain has TRBV5-1 and TRBJ2-1; no clear D. Germline CDR1 is SGHRS and CDR2 is YFSETQ. Trimming took off 0 bases at V and 4 bases at J, with 8 bases between the two ends. CDR3 length: 14 residues. CDR3: CASSLGDSYNEQFF. CDR3 coding DNA: TGCGCCAGCAGCTTGGGGGATTCTTACAATGAGCAGTTCTTC. The whole variable domain, remainder taken from reference TRBV5-1 and TRBJ2-1, is KAGVTQTPRYLIKTRGQQVTLSCSPISGHRSVSWYQQTPGQGLQFLFEYFSETQRNKGNFPGRFSGRQFSNSRSEMNVSTLELGDSALYLCASSLGDSYNEQFFGPGTRLTVL.

This clonotype was recorded at least ten times. The chain's CDR3 is CSASGTGQGHTDTQYF. The DNA of the CDR3 is TGCAGTGCTAGCGGGACCGGGCAGGGGCACACAGATACGCAGTATTTT. V and J are TRBV20-1 and TRBJ2-3, with D tentatively TRBD1 (6 bases). Between the trimmed V and J ends, which lost 3 bases and 2 bases, there was a span of 18 bases. The CDR3 consists of 16 residues. Germline V lookup: CDR1 DFQATT, CDR2 SNEGSKA (reference sequence).

This clonotype was seen ten or more times. DNA of the CDR3: TGCAGTGCTAGGACCTCCACAAGGAGGGGTCAGCCCCAGCATTTT. Translating gives CSARTSTRRGQPQHF. This chain joins TRBV20-1 and TRBJ1-5; tentatively, D is TRBD1 (5 bases). V gave up 3 bases and J gave up 6 bases, with 18 bases separating them. Germline-derived CDR1 and CDR2 are DFQATT and SNEGSKA (reference sequence). This CDR3 contains 15 residues.

This clonotype was counted ten times or more. This chain connects TRBV28 to TRBJ1-1, with TRBD1 matching 9 bases. This CDR3 comprises 13 residues. The germline V gene encodes CDR1 MDHEN and CDR2 SYDVKM. J lost 3 bases, V lost 6 bases, and 2 bases had no gene match. The CDR3 here is CASRRTGDTEAFF. The CDR3, as DNA: TGTGCCAGCAGGCGGACAGGGGACACTGAAGCTTTCTTT.

The rearrangement joins TRBV20-1 to TRBJ2-4; 8 positions agree with TRBD2. V was clipped by 0 bases and J by 2 bases; unmatched bases: 9. CDR1 is DFQATT, CDR2 SNEGSKA, per germline (reference sequence). The CDR3 totals 17 residues. CDR3: CSARDRVDSGTKNIQYF. The CDR3 DNA sequence: TGCAGTGCTAGAGATCGTGTGGATAGCGGGACCAAAAACATTCAGTACTTC.

This clonotype was seen ten or more times. The chain recombines TRBV10-2 with TRBJ1-1, with TRBD1 matching over 12 bases. In germline, CDR1 is WSHSY, CDR2 SAAADI. The CDR3 is 14 residues long. V was pared by 8 bases and J by 8 bases, with 9 bases of the junction left unmatched. In nucleotides, the CDR3 is TGCGCCAGCCGCACCGGGACAGGGGGCCGAGAAGCTTTCTTT. Encoded protein: CASRTGTGGREAFF.

Many counts were recorded for this clonotype. The CDR3 coding sequence is TGTGCCAGCAGTGAAATTGGGTACGAGCAGTACTTC. Translation: CASSEIGYEQYF. The chain carries TRBV6-1 and TRBJ2-7; D not certain. Germline V gene data show CDR1 as MNHNS and CDR2 as SASEGT. The length of the CDR3 is 12 residues. Trimming shortened V by 2 bases and J by 4 bases, and 6 bases separated the two germline ends.

This clonotype was found many times. The CDR3 region has the DNA TGTGCCAGCAGCTTGTCCGGGACTAGTAAAATGGGTGAGCAGTTCTTC. It encodes CASSLSGTSKMGEQFF. V usage is TRBV11-2 and J usage is TRBJ2-1; TRBD2 aligns across 8 bases. Germline assignment: CDR1 SGHAT and CDR2 FQNNGV. Unmatched junction bases numbered 13, after V lost 3 bases and J lost 9 bases. The CDR3 contains 16 residues.